Listed here are 31 T cell receptor beta chains from one sample, sequenced in a study of OX40 agonist ivuxolimab in advanced cancers. Libraries were prepared by immunoSEQ multiplex PCR; TCRdb keeps only in-frame clonotypes and omits some of them. The sample has 60,000 or so clones, under 90% seen once. The input for sequencing was CD4+ or CD8+ T cells sorted from blood, taken in a trial of the OX40 agonist ivuxolimab. The receptor source for this set is an adult with an advanced solid tumor such as melanoma, head and neck, liver or kidney cancer.

The V call is TRBV5-1, the J call TRBJ2-7, with D perhaps TRBD1 (5 bases). This CDR3 is built from 14 residues. Trimming stripped 4 bases from V and 1 base from J, with 12 bases between. The germline V gene has CDR1 SGHRS and CDR2 YFSETQ. The CDR3 DNA reads TGCGCCAGCAGCACCGGGCCAGGGTCCTACGAGCAGTACTTC. Residues: CASSTGPGSYEQYF.

This clone was picked up one time. The rearrangement links TRBV7-2 to TRBJ2-7; D gene unclear. Trimming shortened V by 4 bases and J by 1 base, and 11 bases separated the two germline ends. The CDR3 sequence is 14 residues long. Germline CDR1 SGHTA, CDR2 FQGNSA. The CDR3 DNA sequence: TGTGCCAGCAGCTCACCCCAACGTTCCTACGAGCAGTACTTC. Translated: CASSSPQRSYEQYF.

This chain links TRBV18 with TRBJ2-7; D is perhaps TRBD2 (5 bases). Looked up from germline, CDR1 is KGHSH and CDR2 is LQKENI. The CDR3 spans 14 residues. Trimming shortened V by 3 bases and J by 2 bases, and 11 bases separated the two germline ends. The CDR3 here is CASSPQRIAYEQYF. DNA for the CDR3: TGTGCCAGCTCACCGCAGCGGATAGCCTACGAGCAGTACTTC.

The rearrangement uses TRBV19 and TRBJ1-3, with 9 bases fitting TRBD1. J was trimmed by 4 bases and V by 2 bases; bases with no gene match: 6. The CDR3 totals 16 residues. Germline values: CDR1 LNHDA, CDR2 SQIVND (reference sequence). This chain's CDR3 is CASSISRQGEGNTIYF. The CDR3, as DNA: TGTGCCAGTAGTATATCCCGACAGGGGGAAGGAAACACCATATATTTT.

This clone was seen a single time. V usage is TRBV19 and J usage is TRBJ2-1; the match to TRBD2 covers 16 bases. Per the germline V gene, CDR1 is LNHDA and CDR2 is SQIVND (reference sequence). The CDR3 totals 23 residues. The V and J ends lost 8 bases and 8 bases, in that order; junction bases with no gene match: 30. This CDR3 is CASHEHRDGRPEFGTSGGDEQFF. The CDR3 DNA is TGTGCCAGTCACGAACACCGGGACGGCCGACCAGAATTCGGGACTAGCGGGGGGGATGAGCAGTTCTTC.

The chain employs TRBV14 and TRBJ1-2; 8 bases line up with TRBD1. The V and J ends lost 4 bases and 4 bases, in that order; junction bases with no gene match: 8. The CDR3 is 15 residues long. Germline loops: CDR1 SGHDN, CDR2 FVKESK. The CDR3 DNA sequence: TGTGCCAGCAGCCCACAAACGGACAGGGTCTATGGCTACACCTTC. This codes for CASSPQTDRVYGYTF.

The V and J genes are TRBV27 and TRBJ2-1; TRBD2 matches 10 bases. The V gene end was trimmed by 4 bases and the J gene end by 8 bases; junction bases not matched to a gene: 8. The germline V gene encodes CDR1 MNHEY and CDR2 SMNVEV (reference sequence). The length of the CDR3 is 15 residues. The CDR3 DNA sequence: TGTGCCAGCAGTTCCCGGACTAGCGGAGGGGATGAGCAGTTCTTC. Translating it yields CASSSRTSGGDEQFF.

This clone was picked up a small number of times. The rearrangement links TRBV7-2 to TRBJ2-7; D is possibly TRBD1 (6 bases). Germline assignment: CDR1 SGHTA and CDR2 FQGNSA. With 5 bases removed from V and 7 bases from J, the gap between germline ends came to 18 bases. The CDR3 totals 14 residues. In DNA, the CDR3 is TGTGCCAGCAGCGGCGAAACAGGGCGTGAGGAGCAGTACTTC. Protein sequence: CASSGETGREEQYF.

The chain couples TRBV19 to TRBJ2-3, with 11 bases identical to TRBD2. Germline V gene sequence: CDR1 LNHDA, CDR2 SQIVND (reference sequence). V lost 4 bases and J lost 2; bases outside the gene matches: 11. The CDR3 consists of 18 residues. The CDR3 loop reads CASSTLSGRAGNTDTQYF. DNA for the CDR3: TGTGCCAGTAGTACCCTTAGCGGGAGGGCCGGGAACACAGATACGCAGTATTTT.

Concerning this clone itself: The same CDR3 also results from other DNA sequences found in this sample. The chain carries TRBV18 and TRBJ1-5; 7 nucleotides align to TRBD1. V was pared by 4 bases and J by 5 bases, with 2 bases of the junction left unmatched. The CDR3 loop spans 13 amino acids. The germline V gene encodes CDR1 KGHSH and CDR2 LQKENI. CDR3 coding DNA: TGTGCCAGCTCACGCGACAGGGATCAGCCCCAGCATTTT. Encoded protein: CASSRDRDQPQHF.

The chain has TRBV4-1 and TRBJ1-4, with 8 positions matching TRBD1. In germline, CDR1 is MGHRA, CDR2 YSYEKL. CDR3 length equals 18 residues. After removal of 1 base from V and 5 bases from J, the junction contained 12 bases not matched to a gene. The CDR3 nucleotides are TGCGCCAGCAGCCAAGGTCAGGGGGCGGGGGTTAGCAATGAAAAACTGTTTTTT. It yields the protein CASSQGQGAGVSNEKLFF.

The chain is built from TRBV27 and TRBJ2-4; D remains ambiguous. The CDR3 spans 13 residues. V shed 6 bases and J shed 0 bases, with 6 bases lying between them. Germline V gives CDR1 MNHEY, CDR2 SMNVEV (reference sequence). CDR3 coding DNA: TGTGCCAGCAGCCCACTAGCCAAAAACATTCAGTACTTC. It encodes CASSPLAKNIQYF.

The gene calls are TRBV27 and TRBJ2-7; 7 bases line up with TRBD2. V was clipped by 1 base and J by 3 bases; unmatched bases: 27. CDR3 size: 22 residues. Germline lookup yields CDR1 MNHEY and CDR2 SMNVEV (reference sequence). The CDR3 sequence is CASSLYERGPSGPVTKGYEQYF. The CDR3, as DNA: TGTGCCAGCAGTTTATATGAACGAGGCCCTAGCGGCCCGGTTACGAAGGGCTACGAGCAGTACTTC.

This clone was seen once. The chain combines TRBV29-1 with TRBJ2-1; D is uncertain. CDR1 is SQVTM and CDR2 is ANQGSEA in the germline V gene. Trimming cost V 3 bases and J 5 bases, with 8 bases left between them. The CDR3 runs to 12 residues. The chain's CDR3 is CSVDRRNNEQFF. In DNA form, the CDR3 reads TGCAGCGTTGACAGGAGAAACAATGAGCAGTTCTTC.

A few counts support this clone. The rearrangement links TRBV29-1 to TRBJ2-7; 10 positions agree with TRBD2. This CDR3 is 11 amino acids long. V lost 7 bases, J lost 10 bases, and 7 bases stayed unmatched. Per germline, CDR1 SQVTM and CDR2 ANQGSEA. CDR3 nucleotide sequence: TGCAGCGCTGGGACTAGCGTGGACCAGTACTTC. Translating gives CSAGTSVDQYF.

The CDR3 loop is CSVVPGTGSYEQYF. CDR3 nucleotides: TGCAGCGTTGTCCCTGGGACAGGCTCCTACGAGCAGTACTTC. The chain carries TRBV29-1 and TRBJ2-7; 8 bases fit TRBD1. This CDR3 contains 14 residues. V lost 4 bases, J lost 0 bases, and 5 bases stayed unmatched. Germline CDR1 SQVTM, CDR2 ANQGSEA.

J is TRBJ2-3 and V is TRBV6-1; unclear D gene. The CDR3 spans 13 residues. The V and J ends lost 3 bases and 1 base respectively, with 5 bases between them. Germline V lookup: CDR1 MNHNS, CDR2 SASEGT. The CDR3 DNA reads TGTGCCAGCAGTGAGGCTCGCACAGATACGCAGTATTTT. Amino acids: CASSEARTDTQYF.

The chain employs TRBV11-2 and TRBJ2-1, with unresolved D. V gave up 2 bases and J gave up 4 bases, with 9 bases separating them. Germline CDR1 is SGHAT and CDR2 is FQNNGV. The CDR3 consists of 14 residues. The DNA for the CDR3 is TGTGCCAGCAGCTTATCGGGCCCTTACAATGAGCAGTTCTTC. Amino acids: CASSLSGPYNEQFF.

This clone was detected a few times. The chain has TRBV7-3 and TRBJ2-7, with TRBD1 matching 9 bases. The CDR3 extends over 15 amino acids. Germline V gene sequence: CDR1 SGHTA, CDR2 FQGTGA. Germline trimming cut 3 bases from V and 9 bases from J; bases unmatched to any gene: 12. CDR3 in amino acids: CASSLTGTGTEGQYF. As DNA, the CDR3 is TGTGCCAGCAGCTTGACCGGGACAGGGACGGAAGGGCAGTACTTC.

V usage is TRBV6-5 and J usage is TRBJ2-2; D possibly uses TRBD1 or TRBD2 (5 bases each). Germline CDR1 is MNHEY and CDR2 is SVGAGI. Between the trimmed V and J ends, which lost 6 bases and 4 bases, there was a span of 12 bases. This CDR3 has 14 residues. CDR3 sequence (DNA): TGTGCCAGCAGCCCCGGGACCATCACCGGGGAGCTGTTTTTT. Translating it yields CASSPGTITGELFF.

The chain carries TRBV15 and TRBJ1-5; maybe TRBD1 (5 bases). V lost 0 bases and J lost 7, with 10 bases in between. This CDR3 is built from 14 residues. Germline values: CDR1 LNHNV, CDR2 YYDKDF (reference sequence). For the CDR3, the DNA is TGTGCCACCAGCAGAGACTCGCAGGGACAGCCCCAGCATTTT. It codes for CATSRDSQGQPQHF.

The rearrangement uses TRBV28 and TRBJ1-5, with a possible D match to TRBD1 (5 bases). V lost 6 bases and J 7 bases, leaving 16 bases between the germline ends. Germline CDR1 MDHEN, CDR2 SYDVKM. This CDR3 comprises 14 residues. The CDR3 loop is CASSSGQGGQPQHF. As DNA, the CDR3 is TGTGCCAGCAGCTCGGGGCAGGGCGGACAGCCCCAGCATTTT.

The genes are TRBV18 and TRBJ1-5, with 10 positions matching TRBD1. The germline V gene encodes CDR1 KGHSH and CDR2 LQKENI. V shed 3 bases and J 4 bases; nucleotides not matched to a gene: 3. This CDR3 contains 15 residues. CDR3 amino acids: CASSPTGGMNQPQHF. As DNA, the CDR3 is TGTGCCAGCTCACCGACAGGGGGCATGAATCAGCCCCAGCATTTT.

As concerns this clone: Germline and junction disagree at one end, which may indicate a read error. J is TRBJ2-1 and V is TRBV5-4; 10 positions match TRBD2. Germline CDR1 SGHNT, CDR2 YYREEE (reference sequence). The CDR3 runs to 16 residues. The CDR3 nucleotides read TGCGCCAGCAGCCAAGGGGCTAGCGGGGGCAACAATGAGCAGTTCTTC. This codes for CASSQGASGGNNEQFF.

The DNA for the CDR3 is TGCGCCAGCAGCCCCAGGGGGGGAAACACCGGGGAGCTGTTTTTT. As protein: CASSPRGGNTGELFF. V is TRBV5-1 and J is TRBJ2-2; D may match TRBD1 or TRBD2 (7 bases each). This CDR3 has 15 amino acids. Trimming took 4 bases from V and 2 from J, leaving 12 bases between them. The V gene's germline CDR1 is SGHRS and CDR2 YFSETQ.

V usage is TRBV21-1 and J usage is TRBJ1-1. TRBV21-1 is noted as a pseudogene. The CDR3 has 14 amino acids. For the CDR3, the DNA is TGTGCCAGCAGCAAACATGGGGCCCTTCGGGGAGCTTTCTTT. Amino acid sequence: CASSKHGALRGAFF.

The count of this clone is one. The gene calls are TRBV5-4 and TRBJ2-7; D not resolved. This CDR3 spans 15 amino acids. Germline V gives CDR1 SGHNT, CDR2 YYREEE (reference sequence). Trimming removed 1 base from V and 6 bases from J, with 17 bases in between. CDR3 coding DNA: TGTGCCAGCAGCTTGTCCTCTCGGCTAGTTGCCGAGCAGTACTTC. This gives the protein CASSLSSRLVAEQYF.

The chain combines TRBV25-1 with TRBJ1-4; D is unresolved. Germline V gives CDR1 MGHDK, CDR2 SYGVNS. The CDR3 is 14 residues long. V lost 4 bases and J lost 5, with 11 bases in between. As DNA, the CDR3 is TGTGCCAGCAGTGGACGGATGGGAAATGAAAAACTGTTTTTT. Its protein product is CASSGRMGNEKLFF.

The chain combines TRBV5-4 with TRBJ1-2, with TRBD1 as a possible D gene (6 bases). The germline gives CDR1 SGHNT, CDR2 YYREEE (reference sequence). V lost 4 bases, J lost 6 bases, and 19 bases lay in between. CDR3 length: 15 residues. As DNA, the CDR3 is TGTGCCAGCAGCCCCTGGGAGGGGGAGTTTCATGGCTACACCTTC. It is translated as CASSPWEGEFHGYTF.

This sequence joins TRBV6-5 and TRBJ1-2, with 12 bases lining up with TRBD1. CDR1 is MNHEY and CDR2 is SVGAGI in the germline V gene. This CDR3 is built from 15 residues. With 4 bases clipped from V and 3 bases from J, the junction kept 3 bases outside the gene matches. The CDR3 sequence: CASSWGQGAHYGYTF. CDR3 bases: TGTGCCAGCAGTTGGGGACAGGGGGCCCACTATGGCTACACCTTC.

This clone occurred once. The chain joins TRBV6-1 to TRBJ2-1; the match to TRBD2 covers 8 bases. CDR1 MNHNS and CDR2 SASEGT come from the germline V gene. Unmatched junction bases numbered 13, after V lost 8 bases and J lost 7 bases. This CDR3 region has 15 residues. The CDR3 DNA follows: TGTGCCAGCTGGGGGCGGGAGGCCGGGACAAATGAGCAGTTCTTC. Protein sequence: CASWGREAGTNEQFF.